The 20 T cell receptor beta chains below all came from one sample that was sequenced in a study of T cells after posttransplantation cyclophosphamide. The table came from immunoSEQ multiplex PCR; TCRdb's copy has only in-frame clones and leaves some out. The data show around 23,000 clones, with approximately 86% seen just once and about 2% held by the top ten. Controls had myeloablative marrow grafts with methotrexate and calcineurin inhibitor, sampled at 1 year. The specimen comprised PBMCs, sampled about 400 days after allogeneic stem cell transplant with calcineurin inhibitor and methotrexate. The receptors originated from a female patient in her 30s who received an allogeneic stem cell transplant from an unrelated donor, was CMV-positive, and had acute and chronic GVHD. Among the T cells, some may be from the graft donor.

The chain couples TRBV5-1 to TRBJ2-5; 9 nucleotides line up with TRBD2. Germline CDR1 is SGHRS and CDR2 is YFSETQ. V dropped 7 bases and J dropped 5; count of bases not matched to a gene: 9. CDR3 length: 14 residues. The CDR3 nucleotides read TGCGCCAGCGGCCCAGCGGGGGGCATTGAGACCCAGTACTTC. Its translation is CASGPAGGIETQYF.

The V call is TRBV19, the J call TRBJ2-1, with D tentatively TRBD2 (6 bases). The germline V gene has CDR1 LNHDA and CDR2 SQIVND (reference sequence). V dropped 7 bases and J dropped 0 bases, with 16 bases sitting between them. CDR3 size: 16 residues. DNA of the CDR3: TGTGCCAGTACGTCGGAGCGGGCGAGCTCCTACAATGAGCAGTTCTTC. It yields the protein CASTSERASSYNEQFF.

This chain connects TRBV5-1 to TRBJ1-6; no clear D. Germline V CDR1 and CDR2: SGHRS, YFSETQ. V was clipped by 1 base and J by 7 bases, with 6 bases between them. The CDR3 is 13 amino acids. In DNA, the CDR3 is TGCGCCAGCAGCTTGAACGAGAATTCACCCCTCCACTTT. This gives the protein CASSLNENSPLHF.

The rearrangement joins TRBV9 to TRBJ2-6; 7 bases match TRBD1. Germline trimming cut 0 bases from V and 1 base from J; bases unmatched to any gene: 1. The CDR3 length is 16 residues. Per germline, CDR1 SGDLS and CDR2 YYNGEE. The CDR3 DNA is TGTGCCAGCAGCGTAGGGACAGGATCTGGGGCCAACGTCCTGACTTTC. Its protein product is CASSVGTGSGANVLTF. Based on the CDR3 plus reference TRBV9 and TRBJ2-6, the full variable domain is DSGVTQTPKHLITATGQRVTLRCSPRSGDLSVYWYQQSLDQGLQFLIQYYNGEERAKGNILERFSAQQFPDLHSELNLSSLELGDSALYFCASSVGTGSGANVLTFGAGSRLTVL.

CDR3 in amino acids: CASSDAREGKNIQYF. CDR3 nucleotide sequence: TGTGCCAGCAGTGACGCCCGGGAGGGCAAAAACATTCAGTACTTC. The chain employs TRBV6-1 and TRBJ2-4; 8 nucleotides align to TRBD2. Germline V gene sequence: CDR1 MNHNS, CDR2 SASEGT. The CDR3 covers 15 residues. The junction had 4 bases not matched to a gene; V was cut back by 3 bases and J by 3 bases.

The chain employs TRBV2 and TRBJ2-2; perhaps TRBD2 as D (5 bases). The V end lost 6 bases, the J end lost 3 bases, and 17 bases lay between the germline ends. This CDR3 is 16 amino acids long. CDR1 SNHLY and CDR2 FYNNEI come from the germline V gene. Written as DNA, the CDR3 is TGTGCCAGCAGGGATATAGCGCATCGGGACACCGGGGAGCTGTTTTTT. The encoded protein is CASRDIAHRDTGELFF.

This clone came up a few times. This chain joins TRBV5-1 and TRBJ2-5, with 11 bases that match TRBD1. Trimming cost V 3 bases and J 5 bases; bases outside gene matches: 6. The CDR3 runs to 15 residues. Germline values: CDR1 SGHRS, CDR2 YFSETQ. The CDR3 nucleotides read TGCGCCAGCAGCTCCGGACAGGGGGCCGGGGAGACCCAGTACTTC. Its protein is CASSSGQGAGETQYF.

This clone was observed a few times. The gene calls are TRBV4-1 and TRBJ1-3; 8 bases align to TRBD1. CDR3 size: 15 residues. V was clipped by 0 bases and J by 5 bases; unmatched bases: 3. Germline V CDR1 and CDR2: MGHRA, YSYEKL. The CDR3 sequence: CASSQEPGGRNTIYF. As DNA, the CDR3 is TGCGCCAGCAGCCAAGAACCAGGGGGCAGAAACACCATATATTTT.

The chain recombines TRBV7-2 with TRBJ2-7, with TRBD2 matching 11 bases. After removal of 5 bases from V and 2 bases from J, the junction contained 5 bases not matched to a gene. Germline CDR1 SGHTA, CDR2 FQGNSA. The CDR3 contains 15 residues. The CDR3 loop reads CASSPGTSGPYEQYF. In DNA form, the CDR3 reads TGTGCCAGCAGCCCCGGGACTAGCGGTCCCTACGAGCAGTACTTC.

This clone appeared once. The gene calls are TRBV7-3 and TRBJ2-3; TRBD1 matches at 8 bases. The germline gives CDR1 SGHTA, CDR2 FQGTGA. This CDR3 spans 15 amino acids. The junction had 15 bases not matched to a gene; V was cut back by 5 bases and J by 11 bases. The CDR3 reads CASSQTGALLGGQYF. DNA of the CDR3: TGTGCCAGCAGCCAGACAGGGGCCCTGCTAGGGGGGCAGTATTTT.

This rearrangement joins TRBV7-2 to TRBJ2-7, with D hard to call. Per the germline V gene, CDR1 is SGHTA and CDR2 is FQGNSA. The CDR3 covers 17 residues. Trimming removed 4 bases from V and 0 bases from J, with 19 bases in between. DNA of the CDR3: TGTGCCAGCAGCTCGCAGGCAACTGGGTTTGCCTCCTACGAGCAGTACTTC. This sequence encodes CASSSQATGFASYEQYF.

The CDR3 DNA is TGTGCCAGCAGCGTTGCGGGGGGCCTGAGGGAGACCCAGTACTTC. It encodes CASSVAGGLRETQYF. The rearrangement links TRBV9 to TRBJ2-5, with 8 positions matching TRBD2. The CDR3 loop spans 15 amino acids. Trimming cost V 2 bases and J 5 bases; bases outside gene matches: 8. Per germline, CDR1 SGDLS and CDR2 YYNGEE.

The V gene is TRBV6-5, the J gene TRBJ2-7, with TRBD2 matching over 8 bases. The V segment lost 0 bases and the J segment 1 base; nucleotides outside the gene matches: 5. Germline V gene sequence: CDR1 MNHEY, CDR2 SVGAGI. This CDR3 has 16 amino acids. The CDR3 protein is CASSYSSGGFSYEQYF. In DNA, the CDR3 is TGTGCCAGCAGTTACTCGAGCGGGGGATTTTCCTACGAGCAGTACTTC.

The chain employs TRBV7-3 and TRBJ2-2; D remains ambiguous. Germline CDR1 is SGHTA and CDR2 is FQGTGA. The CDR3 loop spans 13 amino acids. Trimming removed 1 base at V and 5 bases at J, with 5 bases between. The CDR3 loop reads CASSLSLTGELFF. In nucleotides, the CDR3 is TGTGCCAGCAGCTTAAGTCTTACCGGGGAGCTGTTTTTT. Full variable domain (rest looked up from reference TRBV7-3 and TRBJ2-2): GAGVSQTPSNKVTEKGKYVELRCDPISGHTALYWYRQSLGQGPEFLIYFQGTGAADDSGLPNDRFFAVRPEGSVSTLKIQRTERGDSAVYLCASSLSLTGELFFGEGSRLTVL.

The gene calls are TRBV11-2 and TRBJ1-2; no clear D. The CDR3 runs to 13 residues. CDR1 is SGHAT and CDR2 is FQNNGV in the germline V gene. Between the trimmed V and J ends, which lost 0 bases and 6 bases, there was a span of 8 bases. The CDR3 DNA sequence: TGTGCCAGCAGCTTAGATCAGGTCAATGGCTACACCTTC. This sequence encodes CASSLDQVNGYTF.

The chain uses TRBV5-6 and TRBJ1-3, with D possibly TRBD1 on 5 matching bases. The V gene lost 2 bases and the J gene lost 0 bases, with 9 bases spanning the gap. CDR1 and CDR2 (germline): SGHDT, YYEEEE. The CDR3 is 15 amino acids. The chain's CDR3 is CASSFLGDSGNTIYF. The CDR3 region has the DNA TGTGCCAGCAGCTTTTTAGGGGACTCTGGAAACACCATATATTTT.

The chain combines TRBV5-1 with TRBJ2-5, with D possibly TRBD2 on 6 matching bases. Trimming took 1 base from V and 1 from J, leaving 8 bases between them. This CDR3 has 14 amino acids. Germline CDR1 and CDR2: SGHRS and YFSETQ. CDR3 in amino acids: CASSLSGVQETQYF. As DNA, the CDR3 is TGCGCCAGCAGCTTGTCGGGGGTCCAAGAGACCCAGTACTTC.

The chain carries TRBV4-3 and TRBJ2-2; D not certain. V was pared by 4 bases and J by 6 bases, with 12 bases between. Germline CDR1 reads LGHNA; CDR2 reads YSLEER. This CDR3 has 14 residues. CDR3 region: CASSPLVLAGELFF. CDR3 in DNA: TGCGCCAGCAGCCCTTTAGTGCTGGCCGGGGAGCTGTTTTTT.

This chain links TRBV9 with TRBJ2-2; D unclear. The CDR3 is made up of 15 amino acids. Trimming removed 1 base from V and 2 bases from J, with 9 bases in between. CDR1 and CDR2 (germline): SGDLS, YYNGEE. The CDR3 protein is CASSVSWANTGELFF. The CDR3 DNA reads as TGTGCCAGCAGCGTATCCTGGGCCAACACCGGGGAGCTGTTTTTT.

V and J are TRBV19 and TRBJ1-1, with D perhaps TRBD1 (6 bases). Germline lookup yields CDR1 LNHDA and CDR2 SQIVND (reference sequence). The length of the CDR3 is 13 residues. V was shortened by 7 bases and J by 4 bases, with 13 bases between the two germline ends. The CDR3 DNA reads TGTGCCAGTATTGGGACATTTAGCACTGAAGCTTTCTTT. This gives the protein CASIGTFSTEAFF. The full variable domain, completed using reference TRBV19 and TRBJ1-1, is DGGITQSPKYLFRKEGQNVTLSCEQNLNHDAMYWYRQDPGQGLRLIYYSQIVNDFQKGDIAEGYSVSREKKESFPLTVTSAQKNPTAFYLCASIGTFSTEAFFGQGTRLTVV.